This T cell receptor beta chain was found in a study of T cells expressing NK-cell markers. Study summary: The study drew TCR beta repertoires from sorted CD3+CD56+NKG2C+, CD3+CD56+NKG2C- and CD3+CD56-NKG2C+ T cells.

CDR1 and CDR2 (germline): SGDLS, YYNGEE. The CDR3 has 15 amino acids. TCRdb re-called the 5' RACE reads and gives one entry per CDR3 protein, without DNA. Listed are approximately 440,000 distinct CDR3 sequences; more than 1.4% falls within the top ten. The chain uses TRBV9 and TRBJ2-4; TCRdb's assignment of TRBD2 cannot be checked, as there is no DNA. Sequenced input: blood T cells: a sorted CD56 or NKG2C T cell subset, CD4+ or CD8+ T cells, or bulk PBMC T cells (not recorded which). This receptor was identified in a woman in her fifties or sixties in good health. This chain's CDR3 is CASSQGGGPGNIQYF.